Detailed here is one T cell receptor (beta chain). This sample was included in a study of blood T cell repertoires in COVID-19. Germline V lookup: CDR1 SGHDT, CDR2 YYEEEE. Trimming took 0 bases from V and 0 from J; bases not matched to a gene: 2. This CDR3 is 15 amino acids long. Method: immunoSEQ multiplex PCR; TCRdb's copy keeps in-frame clones and lacks some. This sample has hundreds of thousands of clones, with approximately 90% found just once. The sequenced material came from peripheral blood. This TCR came from a woman aged 18-30 years with acute or convalescent COVID-19. This chain joins TRBV5-6 and TRBJ1-1; 7 positions match TRBD1. The CDR3 reads CASSLATGMNTEAFF. DNA for the CDR3: TGTGCCAGCAGCTTGGCGACAGGGATGAACACTGAAGCTTTCTTT.